In its sample, the clone carrying this T cell receptor (beta chain) was seen many times. These data are taken from a study of T cells in Graves' hyperthyroidism and ophthalmopathy. The source material, RNA transcripts, was used to amplify TCR beta CDR3 regions. The HTBI set primed first-round TCR CDR3 RT-PCR. Each CDR3 protein gets one entry after TCRdb re-called the multiplex PCR reads with MiXCR. The table records 600,000 to 650,000 distinct CDR3 sequences, 15% to 20% of them present only once. Newly diagnosed hyperthyroidism, duration under 2 months, in patients aged 18 to 65. Diagnoses were made from clinical symptoms, serum measures (thyroxine and TRAb), thyroid ultrasound and orbital computed tomography. It was approximately 9.7 ml of fresh peripheral blood that supplied the PBMCs. The CDR3 consists of 16 residues. V was pared by 3 bases and J by 1 base, with 8 bases of the junction left unmatched. CDR1 and CDR2 (germline): LGHNT, FRNRAP.

The source of this sequence is a woman aged 30 to 39 with Graves' hyperthyroidism. Sequenced input: blood. This chain links TRBV12-5 with TRBJ1-2; 7 nucleotides agree with TRBD1. The CDR3 DNA reads as TGTGCTAGTGGTTTAGAATCCGGGACAGATAACTATGGCTACACCTTC. As protein: CASGLESGTDNYGYTF.